The sequence of this T cell receptor (beta chain) was determined in a study of T cells in Graves' hyperthyroidism and ophthalmopathy. Notes on the study in general: Using 13 V-J features, a model discriminated ophthalmopathy from stable hyperthyroidism. Most thyroid clonotypes expanded above 0.001 were also detected in blood.

Amplified TCR beta CDR3 regions derived from RNA transcripts. In the first-round RT-PCR of the TCR CDR3, the HTBI primer set was used. TCRdb re-derived calls from the multiplex PCR reads in MiXCR, one entry per CDR3 protein. The sample has 550,000 to 600,000 distinct CDR3 sequences, around 15% seen once; the top ten hold 15% to 20%. Lactation, pregnancy, other autoimmune disease or uncontrolled infection excluded patients. V lost 0 bases, J lost 3 bases, and 9 bases lay in between. Germline V gives CDR1 LGHNA, CDR2 YNFKEQ. The CDR3 length is 15 residues. With respect to this clonotype: Its cognate antigen is unknown.

The chain employs TRBV4-2 and TRBJ1-3; D remains unclear. This sequence was found in a woman aged 18-29 years with Graves' hyperthyroidism. The sample comprised blood. The CDR3 region is CASSQDNVFGNTIYF. The CDR3 nucleotides are TGTGCCAGCAGCCAAGATAACGTATTTGGAAACACCATATATTTT.